This T cell receptor beta chain was documented in a study of cytomegalovirus exposure and HLA in healthy donors. Study results and limitations: The study recorded over 150 TCR beta chains that were cytomegalovirus-associated. Reported results showed that the classifier diagnosed cytomegalovirus status with high specificity and sensitivity.

Regarding this clone: Its cognate antigen is unknown.

Only in-frame clones appear in the TCRdb table, and some are missing; sequencing was by immunoSEQ multiplex PCR. The data show under 50,000 clones, roughly 94% seen once. The germline V gene encodes CDR1 SGHTA and CDR2 FQGTGA. Germline trimming cut 5 bases from V and 4 bases from J; bases unmatched to any gene: 14. The CDR3 is 17 amino acids. Specimen: PBMCs. The chain recombines TRBV7-3 with TRBJ1-1; 9 nucleotides align to TRBD1. This TCR derives from a young woman in good health and CMV-seropositive. The CDR3 sequence is CASSLPGQGGGGTEAFF. The CDR3 DNA is TGTGCCAGCAGCCTCCCGGGACAGGGAGGAGGGGGCACTGAAGCTTTCTTT.